These 23 T cell receptor beta chains share one sample of origin, sequenced in a study of cytomegalovirus exposure and HLA in healthy donors (dated 2017 in TCRdb). The library was produced with the immunoSEQ multiplex PCR assay. The multiplex PCR relied on a mix of 60 forward primers for TCR Vbeta segments and 13 reverse primers for TCR Jbeta segments. The table comes from immuneACCESS by way of TCRdb, which keeps in-frame sequences with V and J called. Part of the clones is missing from these tables; in studies checked, under half for an unresolved V gene and the rest for unknown reasons. Recorded for this sample are more than 150,000 clones; approximately 80% of them occurred a single time. 0.65% of the sample rests with the top ten. The sequenced sample consisted of PBMCs. The source of these receptors is a boy younger than 18 in good health and CMV-seronegative.

The CDR3 DNA sequence: TGTGCCAGCAGCTTAGCCGCCACTTCTTACCAAGAGACCCAGTACTTC. Translated, it gives CASSLAATSYQETQYF. This chain connects TRBV11-2 to TRBJ2-5; D is uncertain. The CDR3 extends over 16 amino acids. The germline V gene has CDR1 SGHAT and CDR2 FQNNGV. V was trimmed by 1 base and J by 0 bases, leaving 12 bases between them.

Comments on this clone: At one end the junction does not follow the germline gene, possibly because of a read error. CDR3 in amino acids: CASSPRTSGWTSTDTQSF. The CDR3 DNA is TGTGCCAGCAGCCCGCGGACTAGCGGGTGGACTAGCACAGATACGCAGTCTTTT. The chain links TRBV7-2 to TRBJ2-3; 11 bases map to TRBD2. The CDR3 covers 18 residues. Germline V CDR1 and CDR2: SGHTA, FQGNSA.

The chain is built from TRBV5-1 and TRBJ1-2; a possible D gene is TRBD1 (5 bases). The V and J ends lost 1 base and 2 bases respectively, with 6 bases between them. Germline CDR1 and CDR2: SGHRS and YFSETQ. This CDR3 contains 13 residues. The CDR3 coding sequence is TGCGCCAGCAGCTTGAACAGGAACTATGGCTACACCTTC. This sequence encodes CASSLNRNYGYTF. Complete variable domain (other parts from reference TRBV5-1 and TRBJ1-2): KAGVTQTPRYLIKTRGQQVTLSCSPISGHRSVSWYQQTPGQGLQFLFEYFSETQRNKGNFPGRFSGRQFSNSRSEMNVSTLELGDSALYLCASSLNRNYGYTFGSGTRLTVV.

The V call is TRBV11-3, the J call TRBJ2-3; D ambiguous. Germline CDR1 and CDR2: SGHNT and YENEEA. The CDR3 has 11 residues. Trimming removed 5 bases at V and 8 bases at J, with 8 bases between. DNA for the CDR3: TGTGCCAGCAGCCTCACGAGTACGCAGTATTTT. Its protein product is CASSLTSTQYF.

The rearrangement joins TRBV5-1 to TRBJ1-2, with TRBD1 as a possible D gene (6 bases). Germline V gene lookup returns CDR1 SGHRS and CDR2 YFSETQ. V shed 0 bases and J shed 7 bases, with 16 bases lying between them. The CDR3 runs 15 residues. CDR3 protein: CASSLETSGGSGYTF. CDR3 coding DNA: TGCGCCAGCAGCTTGGAAACGTCTGGGGGCTCTGGCTACACCTTC. The variable domain in full, completed from reference TRBV5-1 and TRBJ1-2, reads KAGVTQTPRYLIKTRGQQVTLSCSPISGHRSVSWYQQTPGQGLQFLFEYFSETQRNKGNFPGRFSGRQFSNSRSEMNVSTLELGDSALYLCASSLETSGGSGYTFGSGTRLTVV.

The chain recombines TRBV4-1 with TRBJ1-1, with TRBD1 as a possible D gene (5 bases). The CDR3 extends over 14 amino acids. Per germline, CDR1 MGHRA and CDR2 YSYEKL. V shed 4 bases and J shed 4 bases, with 13 bases lying between them. CDR3: CASSPRWGGTEAFF. Written as DNA, the CDR3 is TGCGCCAGCAGCCCTCGATGGGGGGGCACTGAAGCTTTCTTT.

The gene calls are TRBV7-6 and TRBJ1-4, with 7 nucleotides matching TRBD1. V lost 0 bases to trimming and J lost 6 bases; unmatched junction nucleotides: 1. CDR1 is SGHVS and CDR2 is FNYEAQ in the germline V gene. The CDR3 is made up of 14 amino acids. CDR3 region: CASSLAGGDEKLFF. Here the CDR3 DNA reads TGTGCCAGCAGCTTAGCAGGGGGCGATGAAAAACTGTTTTTT.

The CDR3 is CASSFTGGYEQYF. The CDR3 DNA is TGTGCCAGCAGCTTCACAGGGGGCTACGAGCAGTACTTC. The chain carries TRBV7-9 and TRBJ2-7; 8 positions agree with TRBD1. V gave up 3 bases and J gave up 3 bases; unmatched junction bases: 1. Germline loops: CDR1 SEHNR, CDR2 FQNEAQ (reference sequence). The CDR3 extends over 13 amino acids.

The chain links TRBV30 to TRBJ1-2; D ambiguous. CDR1 GTSNPN and CDR2 SVGIG come from the germline V gene (reference sequence). The V gene lost 0 bases and the J gene lost 0 bases, with 11 bases spanning the gap. This CDR3 region has 15 residues. The CDR3 reads CAWSVNSLTNYGYTF. For the CDR3, the DNA is TGTGCCTGGAGTGTAAACAGCTTAACTAACTATGGCTACACCTTC.

J is TRBJ1-1 and V is TRBV5-1; D uncertain. This CDR3 has 14 residues. Germline assignment: CDR1 SGHRS and CDR2 YFSETQ. The germline V and J ends were trimmed by 1 base and 2 bases, with 9 bases remaining between them. The CDR3 DNA reads TGCGCCAGCAGCTTGTCACTTCTTAACACTGAAGCTTTCTTT. Residues: CASSLSLLNTEAFF. Variable domain in full (rest from reference TRBV5-1 and TRBJ1-1): KAGVTQTPRYLIKTRGQQVTLSCSPISGHRSVSWYQQTPGQGLQFLFEYFSETQRNKGNFPGRFSGRQFSNSRSEMNVSTLELGDSALYLCASSLSLLNTEAFFGQGTRLTVV.

This clone was detected a few times. This sequence joins TRBV21-1 and TRBJ1-2. TRBV21-1 is termed a pseudogene. This CDR3 contains 17 residues. This CDR3 is CASSKEMSTIDEDGYTF. The CDR3 DNA sequence: TGTGCCAGCAGCAAAGAAATGAGTACAATAGATGAGGATGGCTACACCTTC.

The chain is built from TRBV11-3 and TRBJ2-5; 7 bases fit TRBD2. The CDR3 totals 15 residues. Germline V gene lookup returns CDR1 SGHNT and CDR2 YENEEA. The V gene end was trimmed by 5 bases and the J gene end by 5 bases; junction bases not matched to a gene: 11. CDR3 sequence reads: CASSDIWRGGETQYF. CDR3 bases: TGTGCCAGCAGCGACATCTGGCGGGGAGGGGAGACCCAGTACTTC.

The chain has TRBV19 and TRBJ2-3; 8 bases align to TRBD1. CDR1 and CDR2 (germline): LNHDA, SQIVND (reference sequence). There are 15 residues in the CDR3. Unmatched junction bases numbered 3, after V lost 2 bases and J lost 2 bases. CDR3 sequence (DNA): TGTGCCAGTAGTATACCGGGACAGGTCACAGATACGCAGTATTTT. Amino acids: CASSIPGQVTDTQYF.

This chain uses TRBV9 with TRBJ1-6, with D tentatively TRBD1 (5 bases). Trimming removed 0 bases from V and 9 bases from J, with 13 bases in between. This CDR3 region has 15 residues. CDR1 is SGDLS and CDR2 is YYNGEE in the germline V gene. This CDR3 is CASSVGNRLGSPLHF. DNA of the CDR3: TGTGCCAGCAGCGTAGGAAACAGGTTAGGTTCACCCCTCCACTTT. Combining the CDR3 with reference TRBV9 and TRBJ1-6 gives the whole variable domain DSGVTQTPKHLITATGQRVTLRCSPRSGDLSVYWYQQSLDQGLQFLIQYYNGEERAKGNILERFSAQQFPDLHSELNLSSLELGDSALYFCASSVGNRLGSPLHFGNGTRLTVT.

This chain links TRBV7-9 with TRBJ1-3; 8 bases line up with TRBD1. Germline loops: CDR1 SEHNR, CDR2 FQNEAQ (reference sequence). The CDR3 covers 14 residues. Trimming removed 11 bases from V and 3 bases from J; junction bases left unmatched: 9. CDR3 DNA sequence: TGTGCCGGGGAGGACAGGGCTCGTGGAAACACCATATATTTT. This gives the protein CAGEDRARGNTIYF.

The rearrangement uses TRBV30 and TRBJ2-3; no reliable D call. CDR1 is GTSNPN, CDR2 SVGIG, per germline (reference sequence). The germline V and J ends were trimmed by 0 bases and 4 bases, with 11 bases remaining between them. The CDR3 has 14 residues. The CDR3 sequence is CAWSVFRLSDTQYF. CDR3 DNA sequence: TGTGCCTGGAGTGTATTCAGGCTATCAGATACGCAGTATTTT.

The chain carries TRBV27 and TRBJ1-1, with 7 nucleotides matching TRBD1. Germline lookup yields CDR1 MNHEY and CDR2 SMNVEV (reference sequence). Trimming took 6 bases from V and 2 from J; bases not matched to a gene: 6. The CDR3 has 14 amino acids. CDR3 nucleotides: TGTGCCAGCAGGGCAGGGACAGATAACACTGAAGCTTTCTTT. Amino acid sequence: CASRAGTDNTEAFF.

This clone was picked up a small number of times. This chain connects TRBV7-9 to TRBJ1-2; possible D gene TRBD1, 6 bases. Germline assignment: CDR1 SEHNR and CDR2 FQNEAQ (reference sequence). The germline V and J ends were trimmed by 6 bases and 1 base, with 15 bases remaining between them. The CDR3 is made up of 15 amino acids. Here the CDR3 reads CASSLRQAGNYGYTF. CDR3 sequence (DNA): TGTGCCAGCAGTCTGAGACAGGCTGGTAACTATGGCTACACCTTC.

The chain joins TRBV18 to TRBJ1-2, with a weak D call TRBD1 (5 bases). Germline V gives CDR1 KGHSH, CDR2 LQKENI. The V and J ends lost 3 bases and 4 bases respectively, with 15 bases between them. The CDR3 is 15 residues long. The DNA of the CDR3 is TGTGCCAGCTCACCTGATCAGGGTTCTGGCTATGGCTACACCTTC. This encodes CASSPDQGSGYGYTF.

The chain has TRBV7-2 and TRBJ2-3; TRBD2 might be the D (6 bases). The CDR3 runs to 15 residues. Trimming cost V 3 bases and J 5 bases, with 15 bases left between them. Germline V gene sequence: CDR1 SGHTA, CDR2 FQGNSA. CDR3 protein: CASSFLLVGGDTQYF. In nucleotides, the CDR3 is TGTGCCAGCAGCTTTTTGTTAGTGGGGGGAGATACGCAGTATTTT.

This clone appeared a few times. The V and J genes are TRBV5-1 and TRBJ1-1, with D tentatively TRBD1 (6 bases). Germline CDR1 SGHRS, CDR2 YFSETQ. This CDR3 comprises 15 residues. The V gene lost 4 bases and the J gene lost 6 bases, with 19 bases spanning the gap. The CDR3: CASSPFGGANAEAFF. The CDR3 DNA reads as TGCGCCAGCAGCCCTTTTGGGGGGGCTAACGCTGAAGCTTTCTTT.

The CDR3 DNA sequence: TGTGCCAGTAGTATAGGCAGGGTGGGCGTTCAGCCCCAGCATTTT. Translation: CASSIGRVGVQPQHF. This chain uses TRBV19 with TRBJ1-5; weak D call: TRBD1 (5 bases). The CDR3 consists of 15 residues. V dropped 1 base and J dropped 6 bases, with 13 bases sitting between them. Germline values: CDR1 LNHDA, CDR2 SQIVND (reference sequence).

This clone occurred once. The chain couples TRBV5-6 to TRBJ2-7; D might be TRBD1 (7 bases). The CDR3 extends over 14 amino acids. The V gene's germline CDR1 is SGHDT and CDR2 YYEEEE. V was trimmed by 4 bases and J by 3 bases, leaving 14 bases between them. DNA of the CDR3: TGTGCCAGCAGCGCGGGACAGCCCGTCTACGAGCAGTACTTC. Translated: CASSAGQPVYEQYF.